This T cell receptor beta chain is drawn from a study of T cells in localized non-small cell lung cancer. V shed 6 bases and J shed 4 bases, with 15 bases lying between them. Looked up from germline, CDR1 is SGHNT and CDR2 is YENEEA. The CDR3 totals 14 residues. Sequencing was performed with immunoSEQ multiplex PCR; in TCRdb, only in-frame clones are kept and a portion is missing. The sample holds roughly 28,000 clones, roughly four fifths seen once. The chain couples TRBV11-3 to TRBJ1-2, with TRBD1 as a possible D gene (5 bases). The clonotype comes from a woman aged 40-75 years with stage I lung adenocarcinoma. Sequencing used peripheral blood, obtained before any cancer treatment. The CDR3 DNA follows: TGTGCCAGCAGTCCCCAGGGAATTGGCTATGGCTACACCTTC. Translated, it gives CASSPQGIGYGYTF.